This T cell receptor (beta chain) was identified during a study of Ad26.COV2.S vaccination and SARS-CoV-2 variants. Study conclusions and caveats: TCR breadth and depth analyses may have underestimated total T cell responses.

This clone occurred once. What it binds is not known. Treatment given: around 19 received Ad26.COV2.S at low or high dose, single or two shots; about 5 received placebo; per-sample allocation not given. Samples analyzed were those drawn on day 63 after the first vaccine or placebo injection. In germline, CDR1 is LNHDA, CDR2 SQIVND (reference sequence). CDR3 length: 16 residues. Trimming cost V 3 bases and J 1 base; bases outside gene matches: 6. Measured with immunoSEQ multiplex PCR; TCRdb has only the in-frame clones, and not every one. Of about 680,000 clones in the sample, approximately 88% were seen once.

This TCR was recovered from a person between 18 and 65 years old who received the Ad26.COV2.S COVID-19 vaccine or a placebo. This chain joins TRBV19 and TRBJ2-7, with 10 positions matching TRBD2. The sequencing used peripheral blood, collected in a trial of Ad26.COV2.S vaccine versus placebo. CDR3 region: CASSIRGLATSYEQYF. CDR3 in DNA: TGTGCCAGTAGTATCAGGGGACTAGCGACTTCCTACGAGCAGTACTTC.